This T cell receptor beta chain was recovered during a study of T cells after yellow fever vaccination. Template-switching 5'RACE yielded the TCR cDNA; a universal primer site and UMIs were added in the process. One entry per CDR3 protein results from TCRdb running MiXCR on the 5' RACE reads. The sample lists about 220,000 distinct CDR3 sequences, approximately 3.2% occurring once. Between the trimmed V and J ends, which lost 4 bases and 2 bases, there was a span of 14 bases. Germline CDR1 and CDR2: LGHNA and YNFKEQ. CDR3 length: 15 residues. Source: CD4+ T cells sorted from PBMCs, taken 10 days after the yellow fever booster vaccination. The chain carries TRBV4-2 and TRBJ1-2; D not resolved. This receptor was taken from a man aged 18 to 35 who received the YFV17D yellow fever vaccine. The CDR3 DNA sequence: TGTGCCAGCAGCCCCGAACGGACGGGAAACTATGGCTACACCTTC. Translation gives CASSPERTGNYGYTF.